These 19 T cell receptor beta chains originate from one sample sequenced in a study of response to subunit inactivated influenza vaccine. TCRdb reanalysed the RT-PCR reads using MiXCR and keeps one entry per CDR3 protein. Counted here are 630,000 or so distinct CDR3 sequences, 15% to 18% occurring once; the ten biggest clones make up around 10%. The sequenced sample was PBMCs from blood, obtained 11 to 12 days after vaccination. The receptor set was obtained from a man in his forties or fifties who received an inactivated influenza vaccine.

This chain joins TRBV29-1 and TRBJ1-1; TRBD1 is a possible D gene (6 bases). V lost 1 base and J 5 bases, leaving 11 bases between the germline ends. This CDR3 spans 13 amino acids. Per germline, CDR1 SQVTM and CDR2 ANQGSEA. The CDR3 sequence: CSVEGRGGTEAFF. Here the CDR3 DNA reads TGCAGCGTTGAAGGAAGGGGGGGTACTGAAGCTTTCTTT.

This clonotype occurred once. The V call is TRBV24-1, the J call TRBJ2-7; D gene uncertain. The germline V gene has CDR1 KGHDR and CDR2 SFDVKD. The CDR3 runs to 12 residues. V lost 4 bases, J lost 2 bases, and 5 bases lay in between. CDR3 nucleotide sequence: TGTGCCACCAGTGAAGCAGCCTACGAGCAGTACTTC. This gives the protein CATSEAAYEQYF.

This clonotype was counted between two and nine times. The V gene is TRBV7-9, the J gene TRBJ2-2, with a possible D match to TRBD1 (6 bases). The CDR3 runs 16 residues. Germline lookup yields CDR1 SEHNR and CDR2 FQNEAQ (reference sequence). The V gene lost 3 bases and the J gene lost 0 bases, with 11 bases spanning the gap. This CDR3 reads CASSFLQGTNTGELFF. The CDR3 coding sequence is TGTGCCAGCAGCTTTCTACAGGGAACGAACACCGGGGAGCTGTTTTTT.

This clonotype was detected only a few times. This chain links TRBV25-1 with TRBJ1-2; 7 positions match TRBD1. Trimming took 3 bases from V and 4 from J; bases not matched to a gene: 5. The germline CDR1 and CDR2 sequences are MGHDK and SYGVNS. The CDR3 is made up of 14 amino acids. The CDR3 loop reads CASSEPGGLYGYTF. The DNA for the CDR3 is TGTGCCAGCAGTGAGCCAGGGGGACTCTATGGCTACACCTTC.

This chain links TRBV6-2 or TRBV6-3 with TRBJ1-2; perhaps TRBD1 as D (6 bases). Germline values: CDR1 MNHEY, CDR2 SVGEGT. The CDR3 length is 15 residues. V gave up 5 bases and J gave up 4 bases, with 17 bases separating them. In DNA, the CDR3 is TGTGCCAGCAGTCCCCCCTCGACAGGATCCTATGGCTACACCTTC. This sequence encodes CASSPPSTGSYGYTF.

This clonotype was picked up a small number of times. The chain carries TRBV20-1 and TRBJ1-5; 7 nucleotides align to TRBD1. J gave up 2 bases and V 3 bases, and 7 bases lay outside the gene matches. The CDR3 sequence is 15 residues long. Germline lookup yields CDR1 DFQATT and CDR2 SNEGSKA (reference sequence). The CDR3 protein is CSARAGTDGNQPQHF. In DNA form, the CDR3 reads TGCAGTGCTAGGGCCGGGACAGACGGCAATCAGCCCCAGCATTTT.

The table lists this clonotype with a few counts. The CDR3 sequence: CASSLAQINSPLHF. The CDR3 nucleotides read TGTGCCAGCAGCTTAGCACAGATAAATTCACCCCTCCACTTT. V usage is TRBV7-2 and J usage is TRBJ1-6; D is ambiguous. Germline CDR1 SGHTA, CDR2 FQGNSA. The CDR3 length is 14 residues. V lost 0 bases, J lost 7 bases, and 7 bases lay in between.

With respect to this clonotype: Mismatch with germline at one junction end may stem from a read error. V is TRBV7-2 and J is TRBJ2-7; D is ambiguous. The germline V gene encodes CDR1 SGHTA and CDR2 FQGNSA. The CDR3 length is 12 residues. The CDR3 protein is CVSSSQYYEQYF. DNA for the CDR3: TGTGTCAGCAGTTCACAATATTACGAGCAGTACTTC. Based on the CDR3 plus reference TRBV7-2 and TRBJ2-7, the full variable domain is GAGVSQSPSNKVTEKGKDVELRCDPISGHTALYWYRQSLGQGLEFLIYFQGNSAPDKSGLPSDRFSAERTGGSVSTLTIQRTQQEDSAVYLCVSSSQYYEQYFGPGTRLTVT.

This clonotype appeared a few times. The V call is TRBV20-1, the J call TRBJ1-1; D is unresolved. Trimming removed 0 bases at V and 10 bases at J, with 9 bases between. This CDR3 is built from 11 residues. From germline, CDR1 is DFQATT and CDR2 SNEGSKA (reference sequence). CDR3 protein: CSARDPPGAFF. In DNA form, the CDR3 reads TGCAGTGCTAGAGACCCACCAGGAGCTTTCTTT.

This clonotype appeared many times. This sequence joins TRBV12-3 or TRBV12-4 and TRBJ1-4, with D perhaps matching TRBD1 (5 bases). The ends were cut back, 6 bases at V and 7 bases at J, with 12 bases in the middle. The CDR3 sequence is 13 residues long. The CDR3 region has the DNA TGTGCCAGCAGCAGACAGTCACCTGAAAAACTGTTTTTT. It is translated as CASSRQSPEKLFF.

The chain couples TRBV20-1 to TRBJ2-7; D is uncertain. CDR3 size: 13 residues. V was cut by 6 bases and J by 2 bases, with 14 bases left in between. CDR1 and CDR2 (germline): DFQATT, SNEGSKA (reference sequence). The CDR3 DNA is TGCAGTGCGTACGGATTCGAACCCTACGAGCAGTACTTC. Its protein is CSAYGFEPYEQYF.

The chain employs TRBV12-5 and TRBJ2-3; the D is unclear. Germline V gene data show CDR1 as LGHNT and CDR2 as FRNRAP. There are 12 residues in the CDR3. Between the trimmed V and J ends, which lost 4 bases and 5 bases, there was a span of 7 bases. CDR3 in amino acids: CASGSRLDTQYF. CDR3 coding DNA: TGTGCTAGTGGTTCCAGGTTAGATACGCAGTATTTT.

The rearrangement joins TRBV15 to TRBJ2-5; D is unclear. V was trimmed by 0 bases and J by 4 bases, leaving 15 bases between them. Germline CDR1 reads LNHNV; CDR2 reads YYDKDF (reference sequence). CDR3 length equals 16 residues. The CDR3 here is CATSREKALSVETQYF. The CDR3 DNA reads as TGTGCCACCAGCAGAGAGAAGGCCCTCTCGGTAGAGACCCAGTACTTC.

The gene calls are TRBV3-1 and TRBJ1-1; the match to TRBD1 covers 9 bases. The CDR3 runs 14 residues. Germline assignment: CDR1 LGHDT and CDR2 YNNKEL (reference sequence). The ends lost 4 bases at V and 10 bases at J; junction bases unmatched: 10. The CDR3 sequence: CASSPIQGAVSAFF. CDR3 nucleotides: TGTGCCAGCAGCCCCATACAGGGGGCCGTATCAGCTTTCTTT.

CDR3: CASSLQGGGVNTEAFF. The CDR3 region has the DNA TGCGCCAGCAGCCTCCAAGGGGGGGGTGTGAACACTGAAGCTTTCTTT. This chain uses TRBV4-1 with TRBJ1-1; D is perhaps TRBD1 (6 bases). Trimming removed 4 bases at V and 0 bases at J, with 15 bases between. In germline, CDR1 is MGHRA, CDR2 YSYEKL. The CDR3 has 16 residues.

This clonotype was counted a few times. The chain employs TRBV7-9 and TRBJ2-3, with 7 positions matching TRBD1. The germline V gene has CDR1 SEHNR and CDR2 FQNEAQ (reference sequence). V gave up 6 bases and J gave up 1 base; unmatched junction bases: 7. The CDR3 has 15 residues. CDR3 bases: TGTGCCAGCAGAACCGGACAGGACCGCACAGATACGCAGTATTTT. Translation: CASRTGQDRTDTQYF.

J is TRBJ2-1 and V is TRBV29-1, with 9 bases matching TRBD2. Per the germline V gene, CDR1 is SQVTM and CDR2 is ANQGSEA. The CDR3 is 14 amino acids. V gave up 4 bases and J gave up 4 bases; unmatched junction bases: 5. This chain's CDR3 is CSVGGLAGYNEQFF. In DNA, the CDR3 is TGCAGCGTTGGGGGGCTAGCGGGGTACAATGAGCAGTTCTTC.

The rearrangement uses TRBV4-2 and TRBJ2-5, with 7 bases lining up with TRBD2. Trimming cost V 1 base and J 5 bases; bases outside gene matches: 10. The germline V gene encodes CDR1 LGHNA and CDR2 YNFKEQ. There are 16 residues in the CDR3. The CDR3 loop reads CASSQGTAGVVETQYF. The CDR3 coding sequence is TGTGCCAGCAGCCAAGGAACCGCGGGAGTGGTGGAGACCCAGTACTTC.

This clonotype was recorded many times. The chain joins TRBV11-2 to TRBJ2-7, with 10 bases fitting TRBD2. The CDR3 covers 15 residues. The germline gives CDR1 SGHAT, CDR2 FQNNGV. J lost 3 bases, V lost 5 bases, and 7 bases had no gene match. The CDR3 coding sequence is TGTGCCAGCAGCCCCACTAGCGGGGTTCGCTACGAGCAGTACTTC. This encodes CASSPTSGVRYEQYF.